The 3 T cell receptor beta chains presented below share a single source sample, sequenced in a study of Tregs in tolerant kidney transplant recipients. Clones were read by immunoSEQ multiplex PCR, and TCRdb kept only the in-frame ones, dropping some. Of approximately 100,000 clones in the sample, approximately 93% are singletons; the top ten hold 0.4% to 0.55%. This specimen consisted of CD4+ T cells from blood, obtained before the transplant. The receptor set was obtained from a human donor who received a combined kidney and bone marrow transplant.

The chain uses TRBV4-1 and TRBJ1-4; D is undetermined. This CDR3 has 13 amino acids. Per the germline V gene, CDR1 is MGHRA and CDR2 is YSYEKL. V lost 1 base and J 10 bases, leaving 10 bases between the germline ends. CDR3 nucleotide sequence: TGCGCCAGCAGCCAAGTTCGGGAGGGAAAACTGTTTTTT. This translates into CASSQVREGKLFF.

The CDR3 loop reads CARSLATIWTENNEQFF. The CDR3 DNA is TGTGCCAGAAGCTTGGCCACAATTTGGACAGAAAACAATGAGCAGTTCTTC. J is TRBJ2-1 and V is TRBV5-3; D possibly corresponds to TRBD1 (6 bases). TRBV5-3 is placed among ORFs of uncertain function. V was clipped by 0 bases and J by 5 bases, with 18 bases between them. The CDR3 is 17 residues long.

A note on this clone: This specimen includes other DNA sequences encoding the same CDR3. The chain links TRBV4-3 to TRBJ1-6; D not resolved. The germline V and J ends were trimmed by 4 bases and 8 bases, with 27 bases remaining between them. There are 19 residues in the CDR3. Germline values: CDR1 LGHNA, CDR2 YSLEER. The CDR3, as DNA: TGCGCCAGCAGCCTTACCCCTGGTCCGGCGTCAGGCGAACATTCACCCCTCCACTTT. Protein product: CASSLTPGPASGEHSPLHF.